This T cell receptor (beta chain) came from a study of siplizumab effects on memory and regulatory T cells. About this clone: Its antigen remains unknown.

Per germline, CDR1 MDHEN and CDR2 SYDVKM. This CDR3 contains 15 residues. Per-sample assaying covered 85,000 to 100,000 TCR templates. Generated by immunoSEQ multiplex PCR, the TCRdb table keeps only in-frame clones and is missing some. The profile shows some 100,000 clones, about 93% of them singletons. Study-level points and caveats: The study found naive T cells seemingly more diverse than memory cells and seemingly major alloresponse contributors. Under siplizumab, alloreactive sequences traced to unstimulated CD4+ memory cells were significantly reduced. Few alloreactive clones mapped to unstimulated subsets.

The sample consisted of Tregs sorted from blood. This clonotype was obtained from a human donor in good health. V and J are TRBV28 and TRBJ2-5; 10 nucleotides align to TRBD2. The J call may be in error: the DNA end matches TRBJ2-7 better. CDR3 residues: CASRTSGSISYEQYF. The CDR3, as DNA: TGTGCCAGCAGGACTAGCGGGTCCATCTCCTACGAGCAGTACTTC.